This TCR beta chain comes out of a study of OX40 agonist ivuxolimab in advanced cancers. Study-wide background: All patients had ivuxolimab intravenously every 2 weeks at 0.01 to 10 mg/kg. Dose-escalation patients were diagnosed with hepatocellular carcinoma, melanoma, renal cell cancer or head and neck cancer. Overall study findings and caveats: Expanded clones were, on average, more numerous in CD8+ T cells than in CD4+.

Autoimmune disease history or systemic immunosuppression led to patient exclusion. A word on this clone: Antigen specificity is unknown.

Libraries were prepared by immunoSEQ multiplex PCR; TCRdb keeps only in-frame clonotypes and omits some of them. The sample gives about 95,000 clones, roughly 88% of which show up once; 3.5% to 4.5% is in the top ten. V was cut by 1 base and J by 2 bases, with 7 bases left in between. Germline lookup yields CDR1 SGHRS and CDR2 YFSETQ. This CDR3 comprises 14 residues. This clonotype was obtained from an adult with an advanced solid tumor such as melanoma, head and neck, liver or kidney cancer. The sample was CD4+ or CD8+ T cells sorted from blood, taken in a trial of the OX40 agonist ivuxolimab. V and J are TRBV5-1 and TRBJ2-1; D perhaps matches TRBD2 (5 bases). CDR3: CASSLSGTYNEQFF. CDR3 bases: TGCGCCAGCAGCTTGTCGGGAACCTACAATGAGCAGTTCTTC.